The entry below describes one TCR beta chain. The data stem from a study of Ad26.COV2.S vaccination and SARS-CoV-2 variants. The treatment is: 15 to 20 received Ad26.COV2.S at low or high dose, single or two shots; about 5 received placebo; per-sample allocation not given. Samples analyzed were those drawn on day 63 after the first vaccine or placebo injection. Clones were read by immunoSEQ multiplex PCR, and TCRdb kept only the in-frame ones, dropping some. Of 380,000 or so clones listed, roughly 89% are singletons. The germline CDR1 and CDR2 sequences are GTSNPN and SVGIG (reference sequence). V lost 5 bases and J lost 5; bases outside the gene matches: 3. The CDR3 is 13 residues long.

The chain uses TRBV30 and TRBJ1-6; TRBD1 matches 7 bases. The sequencing used peripheral blood, collected in a trial of Ad26.COV2.S vaccine versus placebo. The sequence derives from a person aged 18-65 years who received the Ad26.COV2.S COVID-19 vaccine or a placebo. CDR3 protein: CAWAGQDNSPLHF. For the CDR3, the DNA is TGTGCCTGGGCCGGACAGGATAATTCACCCCTCCACTTT.